This paragraph covers one TCR beta chain sequence. Its antigen is currently not known. The input lacks base qualities; no much larger clone sits a single base away. The data derive from a study of beta chain features in type 1 diabetes (dated by TCRdb to between 2017 and 2018). A note on the overall study: Mean age, gender distribution, total cell number and subset yield did not differ between patients and healthy donors. A total of some 100,000,000 sorted cells were examined across all samples, and the number of cells per subset was strongly correlated with RNA yield. The study compared TCRB repertoires of sorted circulating CD4+ T cell subsets between recently diagnosed type 1 diabetes patients and matched healthy donors. Regulatory and stem cell-like memory subsets were isolated from only 8 patients and 8 healthy donors, whereas naive and central memory subsets came from all 30 or so donors.

The entire amount of isolated RNA was reverse transcribed using the High Capacity cDNA Reverse Transcription Kit, so the sequenced TCRB transcripts were expressed ones. Deep immunoSEQ sequencing was applied to naive, central memory and regulatory T cell samples, giving an average of approximately 4 million total reads per sample. Sorted cells were lysed in RLT buffer, and RNA was extracted using DNase-treated RNeasy Micro or Mini kits according to cell number. Each cell subset was processed separately to prevent cross-contamination, with patient and healthy donor samples processed together. TCRB sequences were amplified from cDNA with the immunoSEQ multiplex PCR, producing 87-bp fragments spanning the CDR3 region. Sequencing of the amplicons was performed on the Illumina HiSeq platform. Processing in the source paper ran as follows. PCR bias was corrected computationally using synthetic template baselines, and reads within Hamming distance 2 were collapsed, with unmergeable singletons discarded. Reads were aligned against IMGT to assign V, D and J genes, CDR3 length and insertions or deletions at six rearrangement sites. Within each subset, clonotype counts were normalized to sorted cell number, after which true diversity and Gini coefficients were computed with the tcR R package. The overlap coefficient, calculated on TCRB nucleotide sequences, was used to measure repertoire sharing. TCRdb obtained this table from immuneACCESS and retained in-frame rearrangements with V and J assigned. These tables miss some clones; where compared with another copy, unresolved V genes account for less than half of the shortfall, and the remainder is unexplained. V and J calls and clone size follow that table, whereas D and trimming were derived from the DNA. In all, the sample holds 300,000 to 350,000 clones, and approximately 8.2% of those were seen once. Of the sample, approximately 0.47% is held by the ten largest clones.

From each donor, a single peripheral blood sample of approximately 120 mL on average was drawn into heparinised tubes. A BD FACSAria II was used to sort naive, central memory, regulatory and stem cell-like memory CD4+ T cells with a panel that included CD45RO, CCR7, CD25, CD127, CD95 and CD27. Every sorted population had a purity above 95%. Right away, PBMCs were isolated by Lymphoprep density gradient centrifugation and were stained directly, with no culture step. So that batch effects would be minimized, each experiment stained and sorted samples in pairs, pairing one healthy donor with one patient. V lost 0 bases and J lost 2 bases; the stretch between them is 7 bases long. From a lookup of the germline V gene, CDR1 and CDR2 are MNHEY and SVGAGI. Reading from cysteine to phenylalanine, the CDR3 counts 15 amino acids. The sequence is cut down to CDR3 DNA, 45 bases in frame from base 1. What the authors observed across the whole study: Sequencing cDNA rather than genomic DNA could over-represent highly expressing activated cells, although activation and CD3 levels did not differ between groups. In all four CD4+ subsets, TCRB CDR3 length was moderately but significantly shorter in type 1 diabetes patients. Patients with type 1 diabetes made fewer insertions and deleted more nucleotides at VDJ recombination sites, implying thymic rearrangement abnormalities. HLA sub-analyses involved small numbers of individuals, so any influence of HLA type on TCRB rearrangement remained unresolved. Shorter templates might have been favored by PCR, but patient and control samples were amplified and corrected together, so both groups would have been affected equally by any skew. The naive, central memory and regulatory TCRB repertoires appeared to resemble one another more closely among patients than among healthy donors.

Recombination linked TRBV6-5 to TRBJ2-2; the D segment cannot be called with confidence. The TCR comes from a young woman in good health. The sample taken for sequencing was central memory CD4+ T cells from blood. The DNA reads as follows: TGTGCCAGCAGTTACTCGATGCTTAACACCGGGGAGCTGTTTTTT. It translates to CASSYSMLNTGELFF.